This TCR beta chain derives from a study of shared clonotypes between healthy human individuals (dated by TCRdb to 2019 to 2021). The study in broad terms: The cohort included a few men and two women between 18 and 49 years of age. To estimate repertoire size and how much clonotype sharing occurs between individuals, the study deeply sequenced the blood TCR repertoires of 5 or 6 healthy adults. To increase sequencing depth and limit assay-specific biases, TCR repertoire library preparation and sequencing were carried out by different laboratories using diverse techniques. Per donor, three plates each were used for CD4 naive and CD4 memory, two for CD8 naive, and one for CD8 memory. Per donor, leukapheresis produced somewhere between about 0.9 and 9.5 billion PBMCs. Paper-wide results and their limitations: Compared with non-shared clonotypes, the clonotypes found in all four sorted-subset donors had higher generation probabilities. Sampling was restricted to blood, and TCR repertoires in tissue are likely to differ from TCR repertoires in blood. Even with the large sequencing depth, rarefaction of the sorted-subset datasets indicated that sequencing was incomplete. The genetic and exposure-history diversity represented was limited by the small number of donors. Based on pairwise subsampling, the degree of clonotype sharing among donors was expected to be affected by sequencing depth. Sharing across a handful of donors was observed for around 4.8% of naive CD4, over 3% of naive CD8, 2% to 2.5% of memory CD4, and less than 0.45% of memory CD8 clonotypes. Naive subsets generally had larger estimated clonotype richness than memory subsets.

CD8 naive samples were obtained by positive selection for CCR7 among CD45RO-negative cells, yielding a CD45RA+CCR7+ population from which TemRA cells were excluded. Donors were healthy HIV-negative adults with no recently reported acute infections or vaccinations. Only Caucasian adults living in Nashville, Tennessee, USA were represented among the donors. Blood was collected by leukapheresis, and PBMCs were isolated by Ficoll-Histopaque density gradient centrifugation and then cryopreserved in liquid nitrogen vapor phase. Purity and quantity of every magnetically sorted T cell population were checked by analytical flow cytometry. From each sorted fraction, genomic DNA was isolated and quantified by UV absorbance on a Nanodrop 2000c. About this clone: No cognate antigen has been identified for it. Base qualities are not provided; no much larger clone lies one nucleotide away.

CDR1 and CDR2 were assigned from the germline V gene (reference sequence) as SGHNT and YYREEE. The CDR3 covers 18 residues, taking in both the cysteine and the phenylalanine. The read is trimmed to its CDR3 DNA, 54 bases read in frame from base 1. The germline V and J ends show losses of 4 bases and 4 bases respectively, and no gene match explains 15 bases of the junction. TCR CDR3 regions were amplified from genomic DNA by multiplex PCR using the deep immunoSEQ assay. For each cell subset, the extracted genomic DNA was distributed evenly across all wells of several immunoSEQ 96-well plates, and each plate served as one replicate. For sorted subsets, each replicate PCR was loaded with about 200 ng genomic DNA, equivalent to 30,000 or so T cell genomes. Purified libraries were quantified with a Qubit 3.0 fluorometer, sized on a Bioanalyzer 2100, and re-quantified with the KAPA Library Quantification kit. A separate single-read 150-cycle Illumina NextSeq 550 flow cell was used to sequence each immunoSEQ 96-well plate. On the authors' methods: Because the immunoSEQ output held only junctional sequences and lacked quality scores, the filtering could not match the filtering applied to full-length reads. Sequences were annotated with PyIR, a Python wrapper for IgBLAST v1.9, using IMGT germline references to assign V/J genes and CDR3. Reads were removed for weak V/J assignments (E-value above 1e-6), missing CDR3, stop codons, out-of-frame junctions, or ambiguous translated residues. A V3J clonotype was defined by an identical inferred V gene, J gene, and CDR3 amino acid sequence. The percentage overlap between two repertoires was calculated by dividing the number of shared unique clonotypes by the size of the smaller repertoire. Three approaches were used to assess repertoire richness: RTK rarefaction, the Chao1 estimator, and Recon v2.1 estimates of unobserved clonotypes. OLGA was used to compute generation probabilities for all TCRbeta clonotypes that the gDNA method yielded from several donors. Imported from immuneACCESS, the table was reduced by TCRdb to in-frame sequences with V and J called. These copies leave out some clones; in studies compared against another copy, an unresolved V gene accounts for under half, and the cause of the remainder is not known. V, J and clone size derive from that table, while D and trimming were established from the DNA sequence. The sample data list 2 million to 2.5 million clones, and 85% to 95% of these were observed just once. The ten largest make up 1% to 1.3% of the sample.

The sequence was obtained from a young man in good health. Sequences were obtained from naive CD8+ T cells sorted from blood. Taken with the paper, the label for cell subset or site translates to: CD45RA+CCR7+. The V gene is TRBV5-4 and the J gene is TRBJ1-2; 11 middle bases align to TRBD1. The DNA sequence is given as TGTGCCAGCAGCAACTCGGCCGGGACAGGGGGAATAGGCTATGGCTACACCTTC. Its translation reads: CASSNSAGTGGIGYGYTF.